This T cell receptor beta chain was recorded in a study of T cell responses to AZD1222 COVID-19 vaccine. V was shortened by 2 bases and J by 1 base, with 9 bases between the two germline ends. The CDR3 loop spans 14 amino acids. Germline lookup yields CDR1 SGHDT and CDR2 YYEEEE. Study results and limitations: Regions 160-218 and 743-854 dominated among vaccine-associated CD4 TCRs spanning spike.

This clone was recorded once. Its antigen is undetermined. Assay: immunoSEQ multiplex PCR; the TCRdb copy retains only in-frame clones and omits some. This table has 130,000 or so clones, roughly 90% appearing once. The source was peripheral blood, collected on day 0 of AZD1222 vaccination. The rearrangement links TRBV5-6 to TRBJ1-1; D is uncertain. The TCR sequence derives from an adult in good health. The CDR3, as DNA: TGTGCCAGCAGCTTTTACTCAGGGAACACTGAAGCTTTCTTT. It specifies CASSFYSGNTEAFF.